This T cell receptor (beta chain) was documented in a study of regulatory T cells in long-lasting Graves disease. Study observations and caveats: Investigators studied peripheral blood only, not thyroid tissue.

Time point given: newly diagnosed GD, antithyroid drugs for less than 3 months. Researchers made the TCR library from RNA that was extracted from PBMCs. Arm-PCR of CDR3 regions with iRepertoire HTBI primers generated TCR beta libraries. TCRdb re-derived calls from the multiplex PCR reads in MiXCR, one entry per CDR3 protein. The sample includes 300,000 to 400,000 distinct CDR3 sequences, roughly 16% of them seen just once. V gave up 5 bases and J gave up 4 bases, with 17 bases separating them. This CDR3 has 15 amino acids. For this clonotype: The antigen remains unidentified.

The receptor's source is a female donor with Graves disease. The genes are TRBV12-3 or TRBV12-4 and TRBJ2-5, with D perhaps assigned TRBD1 or TRBD2 (5 bases each). Here the sequenced sample was peripheral blood mononuclear cells (PBMCs), taken at new diagnosis, from a patient treated with antithyroid drugs. The CDR3 region is CASSPFIGETETQYF. The CDR3 nucleotides are TGTGCCAGCAGTCCGTTCATAGGGGAGACAGAGACCCAGTACTTC.